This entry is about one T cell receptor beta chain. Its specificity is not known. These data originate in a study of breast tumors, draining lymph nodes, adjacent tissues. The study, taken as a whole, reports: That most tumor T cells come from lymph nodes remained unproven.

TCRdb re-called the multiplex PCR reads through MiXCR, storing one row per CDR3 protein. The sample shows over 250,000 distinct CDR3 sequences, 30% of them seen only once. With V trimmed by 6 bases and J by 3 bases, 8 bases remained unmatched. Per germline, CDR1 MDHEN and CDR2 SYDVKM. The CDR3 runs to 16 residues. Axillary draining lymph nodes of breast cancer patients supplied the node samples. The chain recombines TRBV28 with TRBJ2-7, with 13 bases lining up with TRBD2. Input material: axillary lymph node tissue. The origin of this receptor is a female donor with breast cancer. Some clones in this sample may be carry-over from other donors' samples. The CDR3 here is CASRDQLAGGHYEQYF. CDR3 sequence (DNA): TGTGCCAGCAGAGATCAACTAGCGGGAGGGCACTACGAGCAGTACTTC. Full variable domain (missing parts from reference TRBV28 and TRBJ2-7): DVKVTQSSRYLVKRTGEKVFLECVQDMDHENMFWYRQDPGLGLRLIYFSYDVKMKEKGDIPEGYSVSREKKERFSLILESASTNQTSMYLCASRDQLAGGHYEQYFGPGTRLTVT.